A selection of T cell receptor beta chains follows, all from one sample in a study of Graves' ophthalmopathy and Graves' hyperthyroidism. TCRdb re-analysed the multiplex PCR reads in MiXCR, keeping a single row per CDR3 protein. The data show 400,000 or so distinct CDR3 sequences, with 15% seen just once and 5.5% to 7% held by the top ten. Sample: peripheral blood. The receptors stem from a young woman with stable Graves' hyperthyroidism. The CDR3 runs from the conserved cysteine through the conserved F or W. D genes are given only for firm matches. Clone size is stated in some rows and not others, as once, few, many or a class when expanded.

TRBV15	.	TRBJ1-2	once	TGTGCCACCAGCAGAGTGAACAGGGAGAGTGGCTACACCTTC	CATSRVNRESGYTF
TRBV2	TRBD2	TRBJ2-4	.	TGTGCCAGCAGTGTAGCGGGGGGCCCTCGGGGTAAGTACTTC	CASSVAGGPRGKYF
TRBV3-1	.	TRBJ1-3	.	TGTGCCAGCAGCCAAGATCTAGTTCGAAACACCATATATTTT	CASSQDLVRNTIYF
TRBV11-3	.	TRBJ1-2	many	TGTGCCAGCAGCTTAGATGAACTAGCCTTCTACACCTTC	CASSLDELAFYTF
TRBV11-3	TRBD2	TRBJ2-5	many	TGTGCCAGCAGCTTAGCTAGCGGGCAAGAGACCCAGTACTTC	CASSLASGQETQYF
TRBV7-9	.	TRBJ2-2	.	TGTGCCAGCAGCTTATCCCAATCCGGGGAGCTGTTTTTT	CASSLSQSGELFF
TRBV10-3	.	TRBJ1-5	.	TGTGCCATCAGTGAGTCGCAGGGATCGGACAATCAGCCCCAGCATTTT	CAISESQGSDNQPQHF
TRBV6-5	.	TRBJ1-1	many	TGTGCCAGCAGTTTATCAGGGAGGGGCACTGAAGCTTTCTTT	CASSLSGRGTEAFF
TRBV6-1	TRBD1	TRBJ1-6	.	TGTGCCAGCGGTACAGGGGGGCCTAATTCACCCCTCCACTTT	CASGTGGPNSPLHF
TRBV12-3/TRBV12-4	TRBD1	TRBJ1-5	many	TGTGCCAGCAAGCCCACCGGGACAGGGCGTCAGCCCCAGCATTTT	CASKPTGTGRQPQHF
TRBV12-3/TRBV12-4	.	TRBJ2-2	many	TGTGCCAGCAGTTATTCGATGGGAACCGGGGAGCTGTTTTTT	CASSYSMGTGELFF
TRBV6-2/TRBV6-3	.	TRBJ2-6	many	TGTGCCAGCATCCCAAGGGAATTTATCTCTGGGGCCAACGTCCTGACTTTC	CASIPREFISGANVLTF